These 2 T cell receptor beta chains were sequenced from one sample in a study of T cells in Graves' hyperthyroidism and ophthalmopathy. The TCR beta CDR3 regions underwent amplification using RNA transcripts as the source. TCR CDR3 regions were first amplified by RT-PCR with HTBI primers. In TCRdb, the multiplex PCR reads were re-called with MiXCR into one record per CDR3 protein. Altogether around 300,000 distinct CDR3 sequences are present, over 20% being singletons, with the ten largest covering around 64%. Sequencing was carried out using blood. Source of these receptors: a young man with Graves' ophthalmopathy.

The chain employs TRBV7-2 and TRBJ2-3; possible D gene TRBD2, 5 bases. The CDR3 contains 15 residues. CDR1 SGHTA and CDR2 FQGNSA come from the germline V gene. Trimming left V 5 bases short and J 2 bases short, with 14 bases between. The CDR3 protein is CASSPQRIITDTQYF. The CDR3 nucleotides read TGTGCCAGCAGCCCCCAGCGGATAATCACAGATACGCAGTATTTT. Combining the CDR3 with reference TRBV7-2 and TRBJ2-3 gives the whole variable domain GAGVSQSPSNKVTEKGKDVELRCDPISGHTALYWYRQSLGQGLEFLIYFQGNSAPDKSGLPSDRFSAERTGGSVSTLTIQRTQQEDSAVYLCASSPQRIITDTQYFGPGTRLTVL.

The J gene is TRBJ2-1, the V gene TRBV5-5, with 7 bases aligning to TRBD2. J was trimmed by 5 bases and V by 0 bases; bases with no gene match: 5. Germline assignment: CDR1 SGHKS and CDR2 YYEKEE (reference sequence). The CDR3 sequence is 15 residues long. DNA for the CDR3: TGTGCCAGCAGCTTGGTTGCTAGCGGACACAATGAGCAGTTCTTC. Its protein product is CASSLVASGHNEQFF.